Listed below are T cell receptor beta chains from one sample, sequenced in a study of PD-1 blockade in classical Hodgkin lymphoma. Measured with immunoSEQ multiplex PCR; TCRdb has only the in-frame clones, and not every one. The profile shows over 35,000 clones, over 70% of them singletons. The sequenced sample was peripheral blood mononuclear cells (PBMCs), obtained before the second cycle of nivolumab. The source is a human donor with classical Hodgkin lymphoma. CDR3s include the opening cysteine and the closing phenylalanine or tryptophan. Fields, in order: clone size, D gene, V gene, J gene, CDR3 protein, CDR3 DNA. The D gene is left open where the match is weak. Clone size is not always given. Where it is, it says once, few, many or a class for expanded clones.

>.|.|TRBV9|TRBJ2-7
CASRAGEGPYEQYF
TGTGCCAGCCGAGCAGGAGAGGGGCCTTACGAGCAGTACTTC
>.|.|TRBV9|TRBJ1-1
CASSAGGSETEAFF
TGTGCCAGCAGCGCCGGGGGGTCAGAGACTGAAGCTTTCTTT
>.|TRBD1|TRBV28|TRBJ1-1
CASSFGTVNTEAFF
TGTGCCAGCAGTTTTGGGACAGTGAACACTGAAGCTTTCTTT
>.|TRBD1|TRBV19|TRBJ1-1
CASSTSLRTGANTEAFF
TGTGCCAGTAGTACATCCCTCCGGACAGGAGCGAACACTGAAGCTTTCTTT
>.|.|TRBV28|TRBJ1-3
CASIPGGGSGNTIYF
TGTGCCAGTATACCGGGGGGAGGCTCTGGAAACACCATATATTTT
>.|TRBD2|TRBV5-1|TRBJ2-7
CASSLGTSGGAHEQYF
TGCGCCAGCAGCTTGGGGACTAGCGGGGGGGCGCACGAGCAGTACTTC
>.|.|TRBV9|TRBJ1-1
CASSGVADGPEAFF
TGTGCCAGCAGCGGGGTGGCCGACGGCCCTGAAGCTTTCTTT
>once|.|TRBV11-3|TRBJ1-2
CVKRGRANYGYTF
TGTGTGAAAAGGGGACGGGCTAACTATGGCTACACCTTC
>.|.|TRBV7-2|TRBJ1-1
CASSVTYRVGSRTEAFF
TGTGCCAGCAGCGTTACGTACAGGGTCGGGTCGAGAACTGAAGCTTTCTTT
>.|TRBD2|TRBV7-2|TRBJ2-1
CASSPGGLSYNEQFF
TGTGCCAGCAGCCCGGGGGGGTTGTCCTACAATGAGCAGTTCTTC
>.|TRBD2|TRBV9|TRBJ2-1
CASSVKAGGSYNEQFF
TGTGCCAGCAGCGTAAAGGCGGGAGGGTCCTACAATGAGCAGTTCTTC
>.|.|TRBV12-5|TRBJ1-5
CASGLVQAEGQPQHF
TGTGCTAGTGGTTTGGTGCAGGCAGAAGGCCAGCCCCAGCATTTT
>once|TRBD2|TRBV7-7|TRBJ2-1
CASSLSAAGGEQFF
TGTGCCAGCAGCTTGTCCGCAGCGGGAGGTGAGCAGTTCTTC
>.|.|TRBV20-1|TRBJ1-2
CSAAPPGGYTF
TGCAGTGCAGCCCCTCCGGGCGGCTACACCTTC
>.|.|TRBV18|TRBJ1-2
CASSPPIRDGYGYTF
TGTGCCAGCTCACCACCGATTCGGGATGGCTATGGCTACACCTTC
>once|.|TRBV19|TRBJ1-4
CASSMGGAPWTNEKLFF
TGTGCCAGTAGTATGGGGGGCGCCCCTTGGACCAATGAAAAACTGTTTTTT
>.|.|TRBV18|TRBJ2-5
CASSPSGQETQYF
TGTGCCAGCTCACCTAGCGGCCAAGAGACCCAGTACTTC
>.|TRBD2|TRBV27|TRBJ2-1
CASSLRGLAGVEQFF
TGTGCCAGCAGTTTACGGGGACTAGCGGGAGTTGAGCAGTTCTTC
>.|TRBD1|TRBV9|TRBJ1-3
CASSQTGAGNTIYF
TGTGCCAGCAGCCAGACAGGGGCTGGGAACACCATATATTTT
>.|TRBD2|TRBV6-1|TRBJ2-3
CASSVSSGAPDTQYF
TGTGCCAGCAGTGTCTCTAGCGGGGCTCCAGATACGCAGTATTTT
>.|.|TRBV5-1|TRBJ2-1
CASSTTGLGEYNEQFF
TGCGCCAGCAGCACAACGGGACTGGGGGAATACAATGAGCAGTTCTTC
>.|.|TRBV4-3|TRBJ1-4
CASSQGTARGGEKLFF
TGCGCCAGCAGCCAAGGGACAGCACGCGGGGGGGAAAAACTGTTTTTT
>.|.|TRBV28|TRBJ1-6
CASSPPESSYNSPLHF
TGTGCCAGCAGTCCGCCCGAGAGCTCCTATAATTCACCCCTCCACTTT
>.|.|TRBV5-4|TRBJ2-5
CASSGGTPVQETQYF
TGTGCCAGCAGCGGCGGGACTCCCGTCCAGGAGACCCAGTACTTC
>.|.|TRBV7-9|TRBJ1-5
CASSPEVSQPQHF
TGTGCCAGCAGCCCCGAGGTTAGTCAGCCCCAGCATTTT
>once|.|TRBV5-1|TRBJ1-5
CASSLGGESNQPQHF
TGCGCCAGCAGCTTGGGCGGGGAAAGCAATCAGCCCCAGCATTTT
>.|.|TRBV7-9|TRBJ1-1
CATSGGVNTEAFF
TGTGCCACCTCCGGGGGGGTGAACACTGAAGCTTTCTTT
>.|.|TRBV9|TRBJ2-3
CASSPMTSTDTQYF
TGTGCCAGCAGCCCCATGACTAGCACAGATACGCAGTATTTT
>.|.|TRBV19|TRBJ1-1
CASSIKRIEVTEAFF
TGTGCCAGTAGTATAAAGCGGATCGAGGTCACTGAAGCTTTCTTT
>.|.|TRBV7-8|TRBJ2-5
CASSLVRGQIQETQYF
TGTGCCAGCAGCTTAGTCAGGGGTCAGATCCAAGAGACCCAGTACTTC
>.|.|TRBV7-2|TRBJ1-1
CASREDLTNTEAFF
TGTGCCAGCAGAGAGGATTTAACGAACACTGAAGCTTTCTTT
>.|.|TRBV19|TRBJ1-5
CASNGGLAQHF
TGTGCCAGTAACGGGGGGCTGGCCCAGCATTTT